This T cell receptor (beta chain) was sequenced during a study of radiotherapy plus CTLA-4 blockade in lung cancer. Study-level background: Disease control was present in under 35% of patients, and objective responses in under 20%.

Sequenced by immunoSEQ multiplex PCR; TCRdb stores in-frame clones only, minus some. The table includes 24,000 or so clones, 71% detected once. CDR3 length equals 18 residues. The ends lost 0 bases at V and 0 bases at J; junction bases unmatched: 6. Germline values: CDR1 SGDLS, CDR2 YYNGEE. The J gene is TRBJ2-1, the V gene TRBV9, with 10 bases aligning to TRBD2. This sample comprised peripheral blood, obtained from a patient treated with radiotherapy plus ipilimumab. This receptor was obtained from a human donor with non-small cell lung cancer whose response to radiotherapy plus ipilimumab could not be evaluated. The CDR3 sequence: CASSVASGSGNSYNEQFF. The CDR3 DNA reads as TGTGCCAGCAGCGTAGCTAGCGGGAGCGGCAACTCCTACAATGAGCAGTTCTTC.